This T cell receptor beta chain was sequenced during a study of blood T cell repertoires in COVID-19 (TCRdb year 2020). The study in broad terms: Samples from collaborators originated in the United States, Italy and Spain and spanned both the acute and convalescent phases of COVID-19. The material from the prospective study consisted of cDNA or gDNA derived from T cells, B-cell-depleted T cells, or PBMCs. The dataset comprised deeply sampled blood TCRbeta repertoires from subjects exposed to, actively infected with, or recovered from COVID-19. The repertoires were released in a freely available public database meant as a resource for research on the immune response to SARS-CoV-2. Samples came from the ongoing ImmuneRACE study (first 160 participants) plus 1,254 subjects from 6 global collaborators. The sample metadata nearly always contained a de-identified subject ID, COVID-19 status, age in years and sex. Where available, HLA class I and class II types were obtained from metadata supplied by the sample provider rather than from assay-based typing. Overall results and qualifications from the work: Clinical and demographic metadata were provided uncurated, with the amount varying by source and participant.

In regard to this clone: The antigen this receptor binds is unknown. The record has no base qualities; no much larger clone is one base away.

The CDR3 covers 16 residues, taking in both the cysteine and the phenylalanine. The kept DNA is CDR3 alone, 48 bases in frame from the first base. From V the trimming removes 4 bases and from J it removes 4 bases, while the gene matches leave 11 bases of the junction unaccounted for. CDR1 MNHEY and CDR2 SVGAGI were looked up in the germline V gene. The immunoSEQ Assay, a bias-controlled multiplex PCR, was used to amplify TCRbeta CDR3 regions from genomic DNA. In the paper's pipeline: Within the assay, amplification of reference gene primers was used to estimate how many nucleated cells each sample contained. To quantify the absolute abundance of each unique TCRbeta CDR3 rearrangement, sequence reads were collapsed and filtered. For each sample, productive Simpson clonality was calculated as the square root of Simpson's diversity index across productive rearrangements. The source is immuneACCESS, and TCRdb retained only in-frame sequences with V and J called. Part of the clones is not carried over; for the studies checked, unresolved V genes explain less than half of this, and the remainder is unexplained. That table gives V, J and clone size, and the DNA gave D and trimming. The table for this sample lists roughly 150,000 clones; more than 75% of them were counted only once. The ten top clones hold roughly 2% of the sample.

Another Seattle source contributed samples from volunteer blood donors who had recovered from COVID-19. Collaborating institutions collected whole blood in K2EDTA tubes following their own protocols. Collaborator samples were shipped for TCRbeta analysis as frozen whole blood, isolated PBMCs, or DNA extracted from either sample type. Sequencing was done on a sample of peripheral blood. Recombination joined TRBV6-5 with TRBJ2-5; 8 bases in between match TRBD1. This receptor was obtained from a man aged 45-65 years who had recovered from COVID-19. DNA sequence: TGTGCCAGCAGTTTTAGGGCTCCAGGGGGCCCAGAGACCCAGTACTTC. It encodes CASSFRAPGGPETQYF.